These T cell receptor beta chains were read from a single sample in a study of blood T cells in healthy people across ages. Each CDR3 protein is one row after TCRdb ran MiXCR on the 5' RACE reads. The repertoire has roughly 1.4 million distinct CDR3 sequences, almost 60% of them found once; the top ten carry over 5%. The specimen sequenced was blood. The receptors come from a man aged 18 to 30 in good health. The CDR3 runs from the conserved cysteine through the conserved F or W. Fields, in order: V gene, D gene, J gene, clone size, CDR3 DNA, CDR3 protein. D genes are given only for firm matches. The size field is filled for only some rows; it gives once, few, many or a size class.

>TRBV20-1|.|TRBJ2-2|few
TGCAGTGCTAGTATCAGGGAAGCCGGGGAGCTGTTTTTT
CSASIREAGELFF
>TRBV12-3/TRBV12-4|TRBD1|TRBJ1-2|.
TGTGCCACCGTAAGGACAGGTTATGGCTACACCTTC
CATVRTGYGYTF
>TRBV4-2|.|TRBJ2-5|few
TGTGCCAGCAGCCAAGAGAGGGCGGGGCTGGAGACCCAGTACTTC
CASSQERAGLETQYF
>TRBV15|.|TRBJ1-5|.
TGTGCCACCAGCAGAGTAGAGCTCCGAGCGGAGCCCCAGCATTTT
CATSRVELRAEPQHF
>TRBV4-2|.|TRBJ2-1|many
TGTGCCAGCAGCCCCCATCAGTACAATGAGCAGTTCTTC
CASSPHQYNEQFF
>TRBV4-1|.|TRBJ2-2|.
TGCGCCAGCAGCCGCAGTACCTGGGACACCGGGGAGCTGTTTTTT
CASSRSTWDTGELFF
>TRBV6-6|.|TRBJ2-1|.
TGTGCCAGCGGTTACCACTGGGCGGAGCAGTTCTTC
CASGYHWAEQFF
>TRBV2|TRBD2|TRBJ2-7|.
TGTGCCAGCAGTGGAGGGACTACCCTCTATGGCGAGCAGTACTTC
CASSGGTTLYGEQYF
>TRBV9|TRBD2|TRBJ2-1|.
TGTGCCAGCAGCGTAGCACTCCTAGCGGGAGACAACAATGAGCAGTTCTTC
CASSVALLAGDNNEQFF
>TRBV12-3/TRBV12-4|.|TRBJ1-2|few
TGTGCCAGCAGTTTCTCGGGGGGCGGTTATGGCTACACCTTC
CASSFSGGGYGYTF
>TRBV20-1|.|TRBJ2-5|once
TGCAGTGCTTCCCAGCCCCTCGGGACCCAGTACTTC
CSASQPLGTQYF
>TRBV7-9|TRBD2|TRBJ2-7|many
TGTGCCAGCAGCCGCGGGGGCTACGAGCAGTACTTC
CASSRGGYEQYF
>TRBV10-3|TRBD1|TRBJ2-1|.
TGTGCCATCAGTGGGACAGGGGGCCACAATGAGCAGTTCTTC
CAISGTGGHNEQFF
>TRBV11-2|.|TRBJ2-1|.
TGTGCCAGCAGCCCAAACCTAAATTTGGGCGGCAATGAGCAGTTCTTC
CASSPNLNLGGNEQFF
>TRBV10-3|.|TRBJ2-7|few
TGTGCCATAAAAGACGCGGGCAGCTCCTACGAGCAGTACTTC
CAIKDAGSSYEQYF
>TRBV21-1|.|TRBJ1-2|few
TGTGCCAGCAGCAAAAATTTTGGTCCCGGAGGGGTAGGCGGCTACACCTTC
CASSKNFGPGGVGGYTF
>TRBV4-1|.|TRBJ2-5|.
TGCGCCAGCAGCCACCGGGGGGCCGTCGGGGAGACCCAGTACTTC
CASSHRGAVGETQYF
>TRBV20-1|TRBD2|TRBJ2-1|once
TGCAGTGCAAACCCACCGCTTCAGCGGGAGGAACCCTACAATGAGCAGTTCTTC
CSANPPLQREEPYNEQFF
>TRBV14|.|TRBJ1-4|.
TGTGCCAGCAGCCGGGCCGCGTGGAATGAAAAACTGTTTTTT
CASSRAAWNEKLFF
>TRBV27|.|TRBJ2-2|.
TGTGCCAGCCTACCACAGGGGACTGGCATCACCGGGGAGCTGTTTTTT
CASLPQGTGITGELFF
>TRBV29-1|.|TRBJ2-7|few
TGCAGCGTTGGGCCGAGCGCCTACGAGCAGTACTTC
CSVGPSAYEQYF
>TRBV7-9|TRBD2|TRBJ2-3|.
TGTGCCAGCAGCTCTGGACTAGCGGGAGTGACAGATACGCAGTATTTT
CASSSGLAGVTDTQYF
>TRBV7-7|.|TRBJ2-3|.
TGTGCCAGCAGCCCCGAGGCCAGGGGAGGGGCAGATACGCAGTATTTT
CASSPEARGGADTQYF
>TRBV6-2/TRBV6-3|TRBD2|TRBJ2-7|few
TGTGCCAGCAGTTACTCGGTCGGACTAGCGAACGAGCAGTACTTC
CASSYSVGLANEQYF
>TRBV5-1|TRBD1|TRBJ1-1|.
TGCGCCAGCAGAACCGGACAGGCAGCGAACACTGAAGCTTTCTTT
CASRTGQAANTEAFF
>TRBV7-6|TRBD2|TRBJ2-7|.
TGTGCCAGCAGTTTTTACCAACTAGCGGGGACCGGCGAGCAGTACTTC
CASSFYQLAGTGEQYF